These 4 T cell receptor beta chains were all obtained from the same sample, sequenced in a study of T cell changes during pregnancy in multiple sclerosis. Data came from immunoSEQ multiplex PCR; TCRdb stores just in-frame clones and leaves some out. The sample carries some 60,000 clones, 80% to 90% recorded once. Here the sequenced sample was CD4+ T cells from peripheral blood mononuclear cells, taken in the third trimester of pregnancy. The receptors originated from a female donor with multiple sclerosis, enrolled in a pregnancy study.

For the CDR3, the DNA is TGTGCCAGCCGACCCGCGGGACAGAGCTCGGGGGAGCAGTACTTC. Translating it yields CASRPAGQSSGEQYF. The chain couples TRBV27 to TRBJ2-7; D may be TRBD1 (7 bases). The V end lost 8 bases, the J end lost 7 bases, and 24 bases lay between the germline ends. From germline, CDR1 is MNHEY and CDR2 SMNVEV (reference sequence). The CDR3 runs to 15 residues.

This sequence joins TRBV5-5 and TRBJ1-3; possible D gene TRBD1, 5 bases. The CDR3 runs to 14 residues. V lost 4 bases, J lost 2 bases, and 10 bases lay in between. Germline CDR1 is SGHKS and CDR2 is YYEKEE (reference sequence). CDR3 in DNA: TGTGCCAGCAGCCCATGGGGCGCTGGAAACACCATATATTTT. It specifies CASSPWGAGNTIYF.

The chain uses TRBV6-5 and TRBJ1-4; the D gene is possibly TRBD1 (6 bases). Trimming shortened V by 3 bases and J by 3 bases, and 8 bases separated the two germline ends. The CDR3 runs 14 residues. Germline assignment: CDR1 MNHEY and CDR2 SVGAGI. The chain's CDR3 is CASSYGQPNEKLFF. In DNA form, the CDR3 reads TGTGCCAGCAGTTATGGACAGCCTAATGAAAAACTGTTTTTT.

CDR3 nucleotides: TGTGCCAGCAGCTTCCTAGCGGGGGGAGGGGATACGCAGTATTTT. It is translated as CASSFLAGGGDTQYF. The rearrangement joins TRBV7-2 to TRBJ2-3; 11 bases align to TRBD2. The trim removed 3 bases at V and 6 bases at J, leaving 5 bases unmatched. CDR3 length: 15 residues. Germline V lookup: CDR1 SGHTA, CDR2 FQGNSA.